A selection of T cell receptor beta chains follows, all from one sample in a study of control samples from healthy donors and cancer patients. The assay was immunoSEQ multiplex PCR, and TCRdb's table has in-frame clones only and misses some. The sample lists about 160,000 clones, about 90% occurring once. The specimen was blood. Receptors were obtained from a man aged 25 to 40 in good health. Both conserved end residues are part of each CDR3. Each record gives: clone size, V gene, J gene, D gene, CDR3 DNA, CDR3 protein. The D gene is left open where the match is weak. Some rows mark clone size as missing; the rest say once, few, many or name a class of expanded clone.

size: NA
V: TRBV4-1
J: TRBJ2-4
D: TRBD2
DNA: TGCGCCAGCAGCCAAGATAACCTAGCGGAGGCCAAAAACATTCAGTACTTC
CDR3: CASSQDNLAEAKNIQYF

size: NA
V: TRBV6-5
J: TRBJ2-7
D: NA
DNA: TGTGCCAGCACCGATCAAGTGGGCGGGCAGTACTTC
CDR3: CASTDQVGGQYF

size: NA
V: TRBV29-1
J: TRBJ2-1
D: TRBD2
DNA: TGCAGCGTTGAACGAGGGACTAGCCTTACTGAGCAGTTCTTC
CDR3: CSVERGTSLTEQFF

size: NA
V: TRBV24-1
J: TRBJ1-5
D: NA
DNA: TGTGCCACCAGTGTTAGCGGCAATCAGCCCCAGCATTTT
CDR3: CATSVSGNQPQHF

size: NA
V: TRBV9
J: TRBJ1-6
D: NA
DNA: TGTGCCAGCAGCGTATCATGGCAGCAAAATTCACCCCTCCACTTT
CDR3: CASSVSWQQNSPLHF

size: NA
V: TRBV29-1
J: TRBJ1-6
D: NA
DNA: TGCAGCGTTGGCAAGGTGCCAAATTCACCCCTCCACTTT
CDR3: CSVGKVPNSPLHF

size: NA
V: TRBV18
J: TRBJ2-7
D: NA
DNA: TGTGCCAGCTCACAGGGGGCCTACGAGCAGTACTTC
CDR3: CASSQGAYEQYF

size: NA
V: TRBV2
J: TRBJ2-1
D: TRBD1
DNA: TGTGCCAGCATTGAAACAGGGGATACGAATGAGCAGTTCTTC
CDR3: CASIETGDTNEQFF

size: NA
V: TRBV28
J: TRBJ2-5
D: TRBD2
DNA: TGTGCCAGCAGTCCCATGCGGGGGGGCCAAGAGACCCAGTACTTC
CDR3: CASSPMRGGQETQYF

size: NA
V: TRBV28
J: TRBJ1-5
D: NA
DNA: TGTGCCAGCAGTTTCCGTTATAGCAATCAGCCCCAGCATTTT
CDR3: CASSFRYSNQPQHF

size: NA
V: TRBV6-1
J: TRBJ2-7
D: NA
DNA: TGTGCCAGCAGTGAAGCCCTCACCCACTACGAGCAGTACTTC
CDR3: CASSEALTHYEQYF

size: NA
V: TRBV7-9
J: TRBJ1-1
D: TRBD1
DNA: TGTGCCAGCAGCTTCAGGGACAGGGGGAGTAGTTCGACCCCAGCTGAAGCTTTCTTT
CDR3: CASSFRDRGSSSTPAEAFF

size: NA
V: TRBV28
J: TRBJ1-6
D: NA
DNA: TGTGCCAGCAGTTCCGGTCACCGAATATATAATTCACCCCTCCACTTT
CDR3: CASSSGHRIYNSPLHF

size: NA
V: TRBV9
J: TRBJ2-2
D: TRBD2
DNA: TGTGCCAGCAGCCTCGGGGGGGCTAAGGCCGGGGAGCTGTTTTTT
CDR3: CASSLGGAKAGELFF

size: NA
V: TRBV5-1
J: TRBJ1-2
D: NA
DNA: TGCGCCAGCGGAGGACAGAGCTATGGCTACACCTTC
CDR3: CASGGQSYGYTF

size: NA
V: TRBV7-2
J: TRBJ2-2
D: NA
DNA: TGTGCCAGCAGCTTAGGCTTGTGGACAGCCTACACCGGGGAGCTGTTTTTT
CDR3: CASSLGLWTAYTGELFF

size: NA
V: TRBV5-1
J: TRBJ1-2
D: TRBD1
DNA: TGCGCCAGCAGCCAGGACAGGGTTTCTAACTATGGCTACACCTTC
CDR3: CASSQDRVSNYGYTF

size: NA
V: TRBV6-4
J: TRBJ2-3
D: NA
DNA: TGTGCCAGCAGTGACTCGGGCATTTCGGGGGATACGCAGTATTTT
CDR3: CASSDSGISGDTQYF

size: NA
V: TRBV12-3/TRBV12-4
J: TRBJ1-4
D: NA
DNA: TGTGCCAGCAGGACCGCCGAAAATGAAAAACTGTTTTTT
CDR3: CASRTAENEKLFF

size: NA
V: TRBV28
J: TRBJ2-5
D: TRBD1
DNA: TGTGCCAGCAGTTTTCCAGGGGGCGAGGTGACCCAGTACTTC
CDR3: CASSFPGGEVTQYF

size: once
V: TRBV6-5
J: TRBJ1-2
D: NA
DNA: TGTGCCAGCAGCCGGACAGACCACTATGGCTACACCTTC
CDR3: CASSRTDHYGYTF

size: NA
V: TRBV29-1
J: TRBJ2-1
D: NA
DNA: TGCAGCGTTGTAGGGGCGGATGAGCAGTTCTTC
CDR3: CSVVGADEQFF

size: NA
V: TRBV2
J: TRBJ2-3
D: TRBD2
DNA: TGTGCCAGCAGTGAAAGGCTAGCGGGGGGGCCGAAGCCAGATACGCAGTATTTT
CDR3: CASSERLAGGPKPDTQYF

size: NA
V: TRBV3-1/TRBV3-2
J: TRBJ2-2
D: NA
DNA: TGTGCCAGCAGCCACCAAAATATTCCGAACACCGGGGAGCTGTTTTTT
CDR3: CASSHQNIPNTGELFF

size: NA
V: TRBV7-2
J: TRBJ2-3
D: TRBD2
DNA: TGTGCCAGCAGCTCTACCTCGGGGGGGAACACAGATACGCAGTATTTT
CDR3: CASSSTSGGNTDTQYF

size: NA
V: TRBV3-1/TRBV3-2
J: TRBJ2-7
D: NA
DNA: TGTGCCAGCAGCTCCAGATCCCACGAGCAGTACTTC
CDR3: CASSSRSHEQYF

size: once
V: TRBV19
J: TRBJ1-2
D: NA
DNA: TGTGCCAGTAACTTGGGGGTCGGAGGTAACTATGGCTACACCTTC
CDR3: CASNLGVGGNYGYTF

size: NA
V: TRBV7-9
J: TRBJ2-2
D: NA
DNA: TGTGCCAGCAGCTTGGGGACTTCGAACACCGGGGAGCTGTTTTTT
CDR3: CASSLGTSNTGELFF

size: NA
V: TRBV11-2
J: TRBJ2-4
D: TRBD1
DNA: TGTGCCAGCAGCGAACTCGACAGGGACGGGGCCAAAAACATTCAGTACTTC
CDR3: CASSELDRDGAKNIQYF